This is a list of T cell receptor beta chains from one sample in a study of regulatory T cells in long-lasting Graves disease. TCRdb reprocessed the multiplex PCR reads with MiXCR, giving one entry per CDR3 protein. This table has under 500,000 distinct CDR3 sequences, less than 25% appearing once. The sequencing here drew on peripheral blood mononuclear cells (PBMCs), taken when the disease was refractory, from a patient treated with antithyroid drugs. The receptor source for this set is a female donor with Graves disease. The CDR3 runs from the conserved cysteine through the conserved F or W. Fields, in order: J gene, V gene, clone size, D gene, CDR3 protein, CDR3 DNA. D genes are given only for firm matches. Rows may omit the clone size; those that give it use once, few, many or a size class.

>TRBJ2-1|TRBV5-6|few|-
CASSLTGHYNEQFF
TGTGCCAGCAGCTTGACGGGACATTACAATGAGCAGTTCTTC
>TRBJ2-7|TRBV12-5|many|TRBD2
CASGFSGSFEQYF
TGTGCTAGTGGTTTCAGCGGGAGTTTCGAGCAGTACTTC
>TRBJ2-7|TRBV6-1|many|-
CASRLGQFYEQYF
TGTGCCAGCAGGCTAGGACAGTTCTACGAGCAGTACTTC
>TRBJ2-5|TRBV24-1|few|-
CATSDLTGQGETQYF
TGTGCCACCAGTGATTTGACGGGGCAAGGGGAGACCCAGTACTTC
>TRBJ2-5|TRBV29-1|many|TRBD2
CSVEATSGRQETQYF
TGCAGCGTTGAAGCGACTAGCGGGAGACAAGAGACCCAGTACTTC
>TRBJ2-7|TRBV28|few|-
CASSLTEKNEQYF
TGTGCCAGCAGTCTAACAGAGAAGAACGAGCAGTACTTC
>TRBJ2-2|TRBV12-3/TRBV12-4|many|-
CASSLGVYTGELFF
TGTGCCAGCAGCCTGGGGGTGTACACCGGGGAGCTGTTTTTT
>TRBJ1-1|TRBV7-3|many|-
CASSLMGMNTEAFF
TGTGCCAGCAGCTTAATGGGCATGAACACTGAAGCTTTCTTT
>TRBJ2-7|TRBV5-4|many|TRBD1
CASSLGQGDYEQYF
TGTGCCAGCAGCCTAGGACAGGGAGACTACGAGCAGTACTTC
>TRBJ2-7|TRBV10-3|many|-
CAISESIAAPYEQYF
TGTGCCATCAGTGAGTCGATTGCGGCCCCCTACGAGCAGTACTTC
>TRBJ1-2|TRBV15|-|-
CATSSRREGYTF
TGTGCCACCAGCAGCCGCAGGGAAGGCTACACCTTC
>TRBJ1-1|TRBV7-9|-|-
CASSLAETEAFF
TGTGCCAGCAGCTTAGCGGAAACTGAAGCTTTCTTT
>TRBJ1-5|TRBV27|few|TRBD1
CASSPLQGAGQPQHF
TGTGCCAGCAGTCCACTACAGGGGGCGGGTCAGCCCCAGCATTTT
>TRBJ2-5|TRBV2|few|-
CVGRETLSHSQETQYF
TGTGTCGGCAGGGAGACTCTTTCCCATAGCCAAGAGACCCAGTACTTC
>TRBJ2-5|TRBV5-6|many|-
CASSPRRVRQETQYF
TGTGCCAGCAGCCCTCGGAGGGTTCGCCAAGAGACCCAGTACTTC
>TRBJ1-3|TRBV29-1|many|TRBD1
CSVAGGLGNTIYF
TGCAGCGTTGCAGGGGGCCTTGGAAACACCATATATTTT
>TRBJ1-2|TRBV28|many|TRBD1
CASSLLQGADGYTF
TGTGCCAGCAGTTTGTTGCAGGGGGCGGATGGCTACACCTTC
>TRBJ2-2|TRBV27|many|-
CATRGWTGSNTGELFF
TGTGCCACCAGAGGGTGGACTGGATCGAACACCGGGGAGCTGTTTTTT
>TRBJ2-1|TRBV5-1|many|-
CASSLSGNSYNEQFF
TGCGCCAGCAGCCTTAGCGGTAATTCCTACAATGAGCAGTTCTTC
>TRBJ1-2|TRBV4-3|-|-
CASSQDGGGDGYGYTF
TGCGCCAGCAGCCAAGACGGGGGGGGCGATGGCTATGGCTACACCTTC
>TRBJ1-1|TRBV6-1|-|TRBD1
CASTPGGTGVVEAFF
TGTGCCAGCACTCCAGGAGGGACAGGGGTCGTTGAAGCTTTCTTT
>TRBJ1-2|TRBV4-3|-|-
CASSQDAHGEVYGYTF
TGCGCCAGCAGCCAAGATGCGCACGGGGAGGTCTATGGCTACACCTTC
>TRBJ2-7|TRBV4-3|-|-
CASSQDWGVGGGKSYEQYF
TGCGCCAGCAGCCAAGATTGGGGGGTCGGGGGCGGGAAGTCTTACGAGCAGTACTTC
>TRBJ2-3|TRBV9|few|TRBD1
CASSFSTGPIDTQYF
TGTGCCAGCAGCTTCTCGACAGGGCCCATTGATACGCAGTATTTT
>TRBJ2-1|TRBV12-3/TRBV12-4|few|TRBD1
CASSYTGESRNEQFF
TGTGCCAGCAGCTATACAGGGGAGTCTCGCAATGAGCAGTTCTTC
>TRBJ2-5|TRBV19|-|-
CASSTSGFSQETQYF
TGTGCCAGTAGTACCTCCGGATTTAGCCAAGAGACCCAGTACTTC
>TRBJ1-6|TRBV3-1|many|-
CASTTGLGPGSPLHF
TGTGCCAGCACCACCGGGTTGGGGCCCGGGTCACCCCTCCACTTT
>TRBJ2-7|TRBV29-1|many|-
CSVVRQGTLEQYF
TGCAGCGTTGTCAGGCAGGGAACTCTTGAGCAGTACTTC
>TRBJ2-2|TRBV3-1|-|-
CASSQVIQRGTGTGELFF
TGTGCCAGCAGCCAAGTCATTCAACGGGGGACCGGCACCGGGGAGCTGTTTTTT
>TRBJ2-5|TRBV29-1|-|-
CSARIGPQETQYF
TGCAGCGCCCGGATAGGTCCCCAAGAGACCCAGTACTTC
>TRBJ2-7|TRBV2|many|TRBD1
CASRDPGTGRYEQYF
TGTGCCAGCAGGGATCCCGGGACAGGGCGGTACGAGCAGTACTTC
>TRBJ2-7|TRBV14|-|-
CASSLRVAGTSYEQYF
TGTGCCAGCAGCCTTCGGGTGGCCGGGACCTCCTACGAGCAGTACTTC
>TRBJ2-7|TRBV6-1|many|-
CASRPGTPSYEQYF
TGTGCCAGCAGGCCCGGGACACCATCCTACGAGCAGTACTTC
>TRBJ2-7|TRBV12-3/TRBV12-4|many|TRBD2
CASSYGLATHEQYF
TGTGCCAGCAGTTACGGACTAGCTACCCACGAGCAGTACTTC
>TRBJ1-1|TRBV12-3/TRBV12-4|-|TRBD1
CASRVTGGRSMNTEAFF
TGTGCCAGCAGAGTAACAGGGGGCCGAAGCATGAACACTGAAGCTTTCTTT
>TRBJ1-1|TRBV7-3|many|-
CASSSGPWMNTEAFF
TGTGCCAGCAGCTCGGGACCGTGGATGAACACTGAAGCTTTCTTT
>TRBJ1-4|TRBV7-2|many|TRBD1
CASSPTTGGNEKLFF
TGTGCCAGCAGCCCAACTACAGGGGGCAATGAAAAACTGTTTTTT
>TRBJ2-7|TRBV7-2|few|TRBD2
CASSASGSGEQYF
TGTGCCAGCAGCGCTAGCGGGAGTGGAGAGCAGTACTTC
>TRBJ2-7|TRBV28|many|-
CASTVGSYEQYF
TGTGCCAGCACCGTTGGGAGCTACGAGCAGTACTTC
>TRBJ2-7|TRBV5-6|-|TRBD2
CASSYRLAGWDEQYF
TGTGCCAGCAGCTACAGACTAGCGGGGTGGGACGAGCAGTACTTC
>TRBJ2-6|TRBV7-9|-|-
CASSHQGDGANVLTF
TGTGCCAGCAGCCACCAGGGTGATGGGGCCAACGTCCTGACTTTC
>TRBJ2-7|TRBV6-2/TRBV6-3|-|-
CASSLFVVRRSEQYF
TGTGCCAGCAGTTTATTCGTAGTGCGCCGGTCGGAGCAGTACTTC
>TRBJ1-1|TRBV12-3/TRBV12-4|-|TRBD1
CASSLFKTGEAFF
TGTGCCAGCAGTTTATTTAAGACAGGGGAAGCTTTCTTT
>TRBJ1-1|TRBV7-9|few|-
CASTLDTEASF
TGTGCCAGCACCCTGGACACTGAAGCTTCCTTT
>TRBJ1-1|TRBV6-5|many|-
CASSYSLGGTTEAFF
TGTGCCAGCAGTTACTCCCTCGGGGGTACCACTGAAGCTTTCTTT
>TRBJ1-6|TRBV20-1|-|-
CSASPGISRSPLHF
TGCAGTGCTAGTCCTGGGATATCCAGGTCACCCCTCCACTTT
>TRBJ1-1|TRBV12-3/TRBV12-4|-|TRBD1
CASTTGGNVNTEAFF
TGTGCCAGCACTACAGGGGGTAATGTGAACACTGAAGCTTTCTTT
>TRBJ1-5|TRBV20-1|few|TRBD1
CSARDARGPNQPQHF
TGCAGTGCTAGAGATGCCAGGGGGCCAAATCAGCCCCAGCATTTT
>TRBJ2-1|TRBV7-3|few|TRBD2
CASSLIAGGEGNEQFF
TGTGCCAGCAGCTTGATAGCGGGAGGGGAAGGCAATGAGCAGTTCTTC
>TRBJ2-2|TRBV5-1|-|TRBD2
CASSLSAGGVTTGELFF
TGCGCCAGCAGCTTGTCAGCGGGAGGGGTTACAACCGGGGAGCTGTTTTTT
>TRBJ2-7|TRBV27|many|TRBD1
CASTEDRDSYEQYF
TGTGCCAGCACCGAGGACAGGGACTCCTACGAGCAGTACTTC
>TRBJ1-1|TRBV20-1|few|TRBD1
CSASRWGQGPSWRNTEAFF
TGCAGTGCTAGTAGGTGGGGACAGGGCCCTTCTTGGCGGAACACTGAAGCTTTCTTT